This TCR beta chain was obtained from a study of blood T cell repertoires in COVID-19. About the study: Material from acute and convalescent COVID-19 was sourced from the United States, Italy and Spain. PBMCs, B-cell-depleted T cells, or T cells provided the cDNA or gDNA that made up the material.

In the study's own analysis: Amplification with reference gene primers provided the estimates of nucleated cell counts. Measured with immunoSEQ multiplex PCR; TCRdb has only the in-frame clones, and not every one. V and J calls plus clone size are reproduced from that table; the DNA served to infer D and trimming. Counted here are around 80,000 clones, about four fifths occurring once; the ten biggest clones make up 12%. The CDR3 totals 15 residues. Between the trimmed V and J ends, which lost 2 bases and 2 bases, there was a span of 12 bases. The V gene's germline CDR1 is SGHAT and CDR2 FQDESV (reference sequence).

The receptor was isolated from an elderly man with acute or convalescent COVID-19. The chain is built from TRBV11-1 and TRBJ2-5; possibly TRBD2 for D (5 bases). Sample: peripheral blood. CDR3 in DNA: TGTGCCAGCAGCTTACACGAGGGCAGACAAGAGACCCAGTACTTC. It specifies CASSLHEGRQETQYF.